Shown below are 27 T cell receptor beta chains from a single sample sequenced in a study of cytomegalovirus exposure and HLA in healthy donors. Primers for the PCR totalled 60 Vbeta and 13 Jbeta. Repertoires were generated with immunoSEQ multiplex PCR, while TCRdb's copy carries only in-frame clones and drops some. The sample records 150,000 to 250,000 clones, approximately 85% being singletons. Sequencing used PBMCs. The receptors derive from a woman aged 45-65 years in good health and CMV-seronegative.

The CDR3: CASRTSATYEQYF. The CDR3 nucleotides read TGTGCCAGCAGGACTAGCGCCACCTACGAGCAGTACTTC. The rearrangement joins TRBV5-5 to TRBJ2-7; 8 nucleotides match TRBD2. CDR3 length equals 13 residues. Germline-derived CDR1 and CDR2 are SGHKS and YYEKEE (reference sequence). After removal of 5 bases from V and 2 bases from J, the junction contained 3 bases not matched to a gene.

As for this clone: Other nucleotide sequences from this sample produce the same CDR3. The chain links TRBV4-1 to TRBJ1-3; no definite D call. Trimming pared 1 base from V and 0 bases from J, leaving 10 bases between. This CDR3 has 16 residues. Germline V gene lookup returns CDR1 MGHRA and CDR2 YSYEKL. CDR3 coding DNA: TGCGCCAGCAGCCAAGGGCGAGGATACTCTGGAAACACCATATATTTT. This translates into CASSQGRGYSGNTIYF.

This chain connects TRBV6-6 to TRBJ1-4; 7 bases are shared with TRBD1. The V segment lost 8 bases and the J segment 0 bases; nucleotides outside the gene matches: 0. Germline V gene lookup returns CDR1 MNHNY and CDR2 SVGAGI (reference sequence). The CDR3 loop spans 13 amino acids. The CDR3 loop reads CASGTATNEKLFF. For the CDR3, the DNA is TGTGCCAGCGGGACAGCAACTAATGAAAAACTGTTTTTT.

The V and J genes are TRBV10-1 and TRBJ2-3; 13 nucleotides agree with TRBD2. The germline CDR1 and CDR2 sequences are WNHNN and SYGVQD (reference sequence). The CDR3 spans 17 residues. The ends lost 3 bases at V and 5 bases at J; junction bases unmatched: 8. The CDR3 DNA follows: TGCGCCAGCAGTGAAAGGACTAGCGGGAGTTTCCGAGATACGCAGTATTTT. Encoded protein: CASSERTSGSFRDTQYF.

The chain combines TRBV6-1 with TRBJ1-2, with TRBD1 as a possible D gene (6 bases). Trimming pared 1 base from V and 7 bases from J, leaving 16 bases between. CDR1 and CDR2 from the germline V gene are MNHNS and SASEGT. The CDR3 length is 15 residues. The CDR3 bases are TGTGCCAGCAGTGAAGTGGACGCCCTCAGGGGTGGCTACACCTTC. This codes for CASSEVDALRGGYTF.

This rearrangement joins TRBV5-1 to TRBJ1-1; D gene ambiguous. Germline loops: CDR1 SGHRS, CDR2 YFSETQ. The CDR3 runs to 13 residues. V was pared by 7 bases and J by 1 base, with 11 bases between. The CDR3 spells CASSTGRNTEAFF. For the CDR3, the DNA is TGCGCCAGCTCTACGGGTCGGAACACTGAAGCTTTCTTT.

This clone has a handful of counts. The V and J genes are TRBV27 and TRBJ1-6; 8 positions agree with TRBD1. Germline V gives CDR1 MNHEY, CDR2 SMNVEV (reference sequence). CDR3 length: 16 amino acids. With 4 bases clipped from V and 9 bases from J, the junction kept 11 bases outside the gene matches. The CDR3 DNA is TGTGCCAGCAGTTCGAAAGGACAGGGTATCGGTTCACCCCTCCACTTT. Its protein is CASSSKGQGIGSPLHF.

As DNA, the CDR3 is TGTGCCAGCAGCCGACTACAGGGGGCCAAAAACATTCAGTACTTC. Protein: CASSRLQGAKNIQYF. J is TRBJ2-4 and V is TRBV27, with 7 bases that match TRBD1. The V and J ends lost 6 bases and 1 base, in that order; junction bases with no gene match: 6. CDR3 length: 15 amino acids. Germline V lookup: CDR1 MNHEY, CDR2 SMNVEV (reference sequence).

The chain recombines TRBV7-2 with TRBJ2-3; maybe TRBD1 (7 bases). The germline V gene has CDR1 SGHTA and CDR2 FQGNSA. With 5 bases removed from V and 4 bases from J, the gap between germline ends came to 19 bases. The CDR3 sequence is 16 residues long. The CDR3 spells CASSHGRDRVADTQYF. DNA for the CDR3: TGTGCCAGCAGCCACGGGCGGGACAGAGTCGCAGATACGCAGTATTTT.

This clone has just one count. The rearrangement links TRBV11-3 to TRBJ2-3; D might be TRBD2 (6 bases). The CDR3 sequence is 14 residues long. Germline V gene sequence: CDR1 SGHNT, CDR2 YENEEA. V shed 5 bases and J shed 2 bases, with 11 bases lying between them. The CDR3 reads CASSRRDSTDTQYF. The CDR3 DNA is TGTGCCAGCAGCCGACGGGACTCCACAGATACGCAGTATTTT. The whole variable domain, remainder taken from reference TRBV11-3 and TRBJ2-3, is EAGVVQSPRYKIIEKKQPVAFWCNPISGHNTLYWYLQNLGQGPELLIRYENEEAVDDSQLPKDRFSAERLKGVDSTLKIQPAELGDSAVYLCASSRRDSTDTQYFGPGTRLTVL.

This chain joins TRBV30 and TRBJ1-1; TRBD1 matches 8 bases. V lost 0 bases to trimming and J lost 8 bases; unmatched junction nucleotides: 5. The CDR3 is 13 amino acids. Germline V lookup: CDR1 GTSNPN, CDR2 SVGIG (reference sequence). The CDR3 is CAWSVDRGSEAFF. DNA of the CDR3: TGTGCCTGGAGTGTAGACAGGGGATCGGAAGCTTTCTTT.

CDR3 protein: CASRMTRVGSGEQYF. CDR3 DNA sequence: TGTGCCAGCAGGATGACCAGGGTAGGGTCAGGCGAGCAGTACTTC. The chain is built from TRBV6-6 and TRBJ2-7; D perhaps matches TRBD1 (5 bases). Trimming pared 6 bases from V and 6 bases from J, leaving 21 bases between. CDR3 length: 15 amino acids. Germline loops: CDR1 MNHNY, CDR2 SVGAGI (reference sequence).

As concerns this clone: Different DNA sequences within this sample yield the same CDR3. V gene TRBV5-1 combines with J gene TRBJ2-2; possibly TRBD2 for D (5 bases). Germline values: CDR1 SGHRS, CDR2 YFSETQ. Deletions cut 0 bases from V and 0 bases from J, with 9 bases between. The CDR3 extends over 16 amino acids. The CDR3 nucleotides are TGCGCCAGCAGCTTGGGAGGGAGCTCGAACACCGGGGAGCTGTTTTTT. It yields the protein CASSLGGSSNTGELFF.

The V call is TRBV4-2, the J call TRBJ2-1; 9 bases are shared with TRBD2. Losses at the gene ends were 2 bases for V and 5 bases for J; bases not matched to a gene: 16. Germline-derived CDR1 and CDR2 are LGHNA and YNFKEQ. The CDR3 has 19 amino acids. The DNA of the CDR3 is TGTGCCAGCAGCCAAAGCCGCCTTGCTAGCGGGATTGGGGACAATGAGCAGTTCTTC. Amino acid sequence: CASSQSRLASGIGDNEQFF.

This clone has just one count. This rearrangement joins TRBV6-6 to TRBJ1-1, with D perhaps matching TRBD1 (6 bases). This CDR3 region has 15 residues. Germline assignment: CDR1 MNHNY and CDR2 SVGAGI (reference sequence). V lost 5 bases to trimming and J lost 0 bases, with 13 bases between them. CDR3 nucleotide sequence: TGTGCCAGCAGTACGATCCAGGGGATGAACACTGAAGCTTTCTTT. It is translated as CASSTIQGMNTEAFF.

The V and J genes are TRBV28 and TRBJ1-5, with D uncertain. Germline CDR1 reads MDHEN; CDR2 reads SYDVKM. The germline V and J ends were trimmed by 5 bases and 3 bases, with 17 bases remaining between them. This CDR3 contains 16 residues. The CDR3 DNA is TGTGCCAGCAGTCTATCCCCTCCGGGGAACAATCAGCCCCAGCATTTT. Residues: CASSLSPPGNNQPQHF.

The CDR3 protein is CASSPTGWDNEKLFF. DNA for the CDR3: TGTGCCAGCAGCCCGACAGGGTGGGATAATGAAAAACTGTTTTTT. V and J are TRBV5-6 and TRBJ1-4; 7 nucleotides align to TRBD1. The CDR3 totals 15 residues. The junction had 7 bases not matched to a gene; V was cut back by 4 bases and J by 4 bases. Per the germline V gene, CDR1 is SGHDT and CDR2 is YYEEEE.

V gene TRBV4-1 combines with J gene TRBJ2-2; D not certain. Trimming cost V 3 bases and J 6 bases, with 17 bases left between them. Germline V gene data show CDR1 as MGHRA and CDR2 as YSYEKL. This CDR3 spans 16 amino acids. CDR3 sequence reads: CASSQPPTSLAGELFF. The CDR3 bases are TGCGCCAGCAGCCAGCCCCCTACTTCTTTGGCCGGGGAGCTGTTTTTT.

This clone occurred a few times. The chain uses TRBV10-3 and TRBJ1-1, with a possible D match to TRBD1 (5 bases). With 1 base removed from V and 4 bases from J, the gap between germline ends came to 16 bases. CDR1 and CDR2 from the germline V gene are ENHRY and SYGVKD. The CDR3 contains 16 residues. CDR3 sequence reads: CAISEWDQGGGTEAFF. CDR3 bases: TGTGCCATCAGTGAGTGGGACCAGGGAGGTGGCACTGAAGCTTTCTTT.

The chain uses TRBV5-1 and TRBJ2-7, with 15 bases that match TRBD2. This CDR3 has 17 amino acids. Germline CDR1 is SGHRS and CDR2 is YFSETQ. Trimming removed 4 bases from V and 7 bases from J; junction bases left unmatched: 12. The CDR3 DNA reads TGCGCCAGCAGCCTGGGGCTGGGACTAGCGGGAGGCAGAGAGCAGTACTTC. Translation gives CASSLGLGLAGGREQYF.

The rearrangement uses TRBV10-2 and TRBJ2-1; 9 nucleotides align to TRBD2. Germline CDR1 and CDR2: WSHSY and SAAADI. With V trimmed by 2 bases and J by 7 bases, 9 bases remained unmatched. The CDR3 is 16 residues long. This chain's CDR3 is CASSERGGRARNEQFF. Here the CDR3 DNA reads TGCGCCAGCAGTGAGAGGGGCGGGAGGGCCAGGAATGAGCAGTTCTTC.

In its sample, this clone was seen once. The rearrangement joins TRBV27 to TRBJ1-6; the match to TRBD1 covers 7 bases. V trimming: 5 bases; J trimming: 0 bases; junction bases outside the gene matches: 10. There are 18 residues in the CDR3. The germline V gene has CDR1 MNHEY and CDR2 SMNVEV (reference sequence). CDR3 in DNA: TGTGCCAGCAGTCTCAAACAGGGGACCCGCTCCTATAATTCACCCCTCCACTTT. Translating it yields CASSLKQGTRSYNSPLHF.

This clone has only one observation. The junction departs from germline at one end; a sequencing error may be responsible. This chain joins TRBV5-1 and TRBJ1-3; D remains ambiguous. CDR1 SGHRS and CDR2 YFSETQ come from the germline V gene. CDR3 length: 15 residues. The CDR3 DNA sequence: TGCGCCAGCAGCTTGGCCGACCAACCTGGAGACACCATATATTTT. It encodes CASSLADQPGDTIYF.

This chain joins TRBV18 and TRBJ2-2; D not resolved. V shed 4 bases and J shed 2 bases, with 11 bases lying between them. The V gene's germline CDR1 is KGHSH and CDR2 LQKENI. The CDR3 is 15 amino acids. The CDR3 here is CASSRGTFNTGELFF. Written as DNA, the CDR3 is TGTGCCAGCTCACGAGGAACATTTAACACCGGGGAGCTGTTTTTT.

This chain links TRBV28 with TRBJ2-3; 7 bases are shared with TRBD2. The length of the CDR3 is 17 residues. V lost 4 bases to trimming and J lost 6 bases; unmatched junction nucleotides: 16. Germline CDR1 and CDR2: MDHEN and SYDVKM. CDR3 in DNA: TGTGCCAGCAGTTCAACCCCTAGCGGCTATGAGGGGGATACGCAGTATTTT. This translates into CASSSTPSGYEGDTQYF.

The chain recombines TRBV5-8 with TRBJ2-1; 7 bases line up with TRBD1. The CDR3 extends over 19 amino acids. From germline, CDR1 is SGHTS and CDR2 YDEGEE. V lost 0 bases, J lost 0 bases, and 12 bases stayed unmatched. CDR3 region: CASSLVRGLLLSSYNEQFF. CDR3 nucleotide sequence: TGTGCCAGCAGCTTGGTGAGGGGGCTCCTGTTAAGCTCCTACAATGAGCAGTTCTTC.

The chain couples TRBV11-2 to TRBJ2-5; no clear D. Germline-derived CDR1 and CDR2 are SGHAT and FQNNGV. This CDR3 spans 15 amino acids. V lost 7 bases and J 2 bases, leaving 17 bases between the germline ends. The CDR3 region is CASTLLLSWQETQYF. CDR3 in DNA: TGTGCCAGCACCCTATTACTATCCTGGCAAGAGACCCAGTACTTC.